These T cell receptor beta chains were read from a single sample in a study of CD8+ T cells in alopecia areata. Only in-frame clones appear in the TCRdb table, and some are missing; sequencing was by immunoSEQ multiplex PCR. The repertoire has approximately 150,000 clones, about three fifths of them found once; the top ten carry roughly 17%. This material consisted of CD4+ T cells sorted from blood, taken at approximately week 56, from a patient treated with tofacitinib. The source is a human donor with alopecia areata. Both conserved end residues are part of each CDR3. The order of the fields is J gene, D gene, clone size, V gene, CDR3 length, CDR3 DNA, CDR3 protein. D genes are given only for firm matches. Size values are once, few and many counts, or a class for expanded clones, and some rows have none.

j_gene: TRBJ1-2; d_gene: -; abundance: -; v_gene: TRBV7-9; len: 12; CDR3nt: TGTGCCAGCGGCCGGACAGACTATGGCTACACCTTC; CDR3aa: CASGRTDYGYTF
j_gene: TRBJ2-7; d_gene: TRBD2; abundance: -; v_gene: TRBV7-9; len: 15; CDR3nt: TGTGCCAGCAGCTTAGGGCGGGGGAGAACCTACGAGCAGTACTTC; CDR3aa: CASSLGRGRTYEQYF
j_gene: TRBJ2-3; d_gene: -; abundance: -; v_gene: TRBV5-4; len: 14; CDR3nt: TGTGCCAGCAGCTTGGTGAGGGGAGGCGGTACGCAGTATTTT; CDR3aa: CASSLVRGGGTQYF
j_gene: TRBJ2-2; d_gene: TRBD1; abundance: many; v_gene: TRBV14; len: 14; CDR3nt: TGTGCCAGCAGCTTTAACAGGGGCACCGGGGAGCTGTTTTTT; CDR3aa: CASSFNRGTGELFF
j_gene: TRBJ1-1; d_gene: -; abundance: few; v_gene: TRBV7-2; len: 14; CDR3nt: TGTGCCAGCAGCCGGAGTTGGGGGGGCACTGAAGCTTTCTTT; CDR3aa: CASSRSWGGTEAFF
j_gene: TRBJ1-5; d_gene: -; abundance: -; v_gene: TRBV30; len: 17; CDR3nt: TGTGCCTGGAGTGTCGGCAGGGGCCCCTATAGCAATCAGCCCCAGCATTTT; CDR3aa: CAWSVGRGPYSNQPQHF
j_gene: TRBJ1-4; d_gene: TRBD1; abundance: -; v_gene: TRBV18; len: 15; CDR3nt: TGTGCCAGCTCACCAGGGACAGGGGATAATGAAAAACTGTTTTTT; CDR3aa: CASSPGTGDNEKLFF
j_gene: TRBJ2-7; d_gene: -; abundance: -; v_gene: TRBV2; len: 13; CDR3nt: TGTGCCAGCAGAACATTTCGGAGCTACGAGCAGTACTTC; CDR3aa: CASRTFRSYEQYF
j_gene: TRBJ1-1; d_gene: TRBD1; abundance: -; v_gene: TRBV7-9; len: 13; CDR3nt: TGTGCCAGCAGCTTTTTACAGGGGACTGAAGCTTTCTTT; CDR3aa: CASSFLQGTEAFF
j_gene: TRBJ2-7; d_gene: -; abundance: few; v_gene: TRBV7-9; len: 15; CDR3nt: TGTGCCAGCACAAAGCCGGCTGACCCGTCCTACGAGCAGTACTTC; CDR3aa: CASTKPADPSYEQYF
j_gene: TRBJ1-2; d_gene: -; abundance: -; v_gene: TRBV5-1; len: 15; CDR3nt: TGCGCCAGCAGCGCACAGGGTCGCCTTGGCTATGGCTACACCTTC; CDR3aa: CASSAQGRLGYGYTF
j_gene: TRBJ2-7; d_gene: -; abundance: -; v_gene: TRBV14; len: 14; CDR3nt: TGTGCCAGCAGCCAGCTCGGGGGCTCCTACGAGCAGTACTTC; CDR3aa: CASSQLGGSYEQYF
j_gene: TRBJ2-2; d_gene: TRBD2; abundance: -; v_gene: TRBV2; len: 15; CDR3nt: TGTGCCAGCACCAAGGAGCGGGGTCTAGGCGGGGAGCTGTTTTTT; CDR3aa: CASTKERGLGGELFF
j_gene: TRBJ1-2; d_gene: -; abundance: -; v_gene: TRBV27; len: 16; CDR3nt: TGTGCCAGCAGTTTCACCCCCCGGAACCAAGGCTATGGCTACACCTTC; CDR3aa: CASSFTPRNQGYGYTF
j_gene: TRBJ2-1; d_gene: TRBD2; abundance: once; v_gene: TRBV29-1; len: 13; CDR3nt: TGCAGCGTTCGGGGGGTCTTCTACAATGAGCAGTTCTTC; CDR3aa: CSVRGVFYNEQFF
j_gene: TRBJ1-6; d_gene: TRBD1; abundance: -; v_gene: TRBV12-5; len: 16; CDR3nt: TGTGCTAGTGGTCCCACAGGGGGATCACCCCGGTCACCCCTCCACTTT; CDR3aa: CASGPTGGSPRSPLHF
j_gene: TRBJ2-5; d_gene: TRBD2; abundance: -; v_gene: TRBV29-1; len: 12; CDR3nt: TGCAGCGTTGCGGCGGGGGAAGAGACCCAGTACTTC; CDR3aa: CSVAAGEETQYF
j_gene: TRBJ1-1; d_gene: -; abundance: -; v_gene: TRBV25-1; len: 14; CDR3nt: TGTGCCAGCAGTCCCGACGGCGTGAACACTGAAGCTTTCTTT; CDR3aa: CASSPDGVNTEAFF
j_gene: TRBJ1-2; d_gene: -; abundance: few; v_gene: TRBV7-9; len: 15; CDR3nt: TGTGCCAGCAGCTTAGATCAGTCTCTTAACTATGGCTACACCTTC; CDR3aa: CASSLDQSLNYGYTF
j_gene: TRBJ2-1; d_gene: TRBD1; abundance: -; v_gene: TRBV5-6; len: 15; CDR3nt: TGTGCCAGCAGCTTGGGCGGGACAGGGTTTGGTGAGCAGTTCTTC; CDR3aa: CASSLGGTGFGEQFF
j_gene: TRBJ2-3; d_gene: -; abundance: -; v_gene: TRBV30; len: 12; CDR3nt: TGTGCCTGGACTCTGGGGGAAGATACGCAGTATTTT; CDR3aa: CAWTLGEDTQYF
j_gene: TRBJ2-5; d_gene: TRBD1; abundance: -; v_gene: TRBV29-1; len: 13; CDR3nt: TGCAGCGTTGGAACAGGGGCCAAAGAGACCCAGTACTTC; CDR3aa: CSVGTGAKETQYF